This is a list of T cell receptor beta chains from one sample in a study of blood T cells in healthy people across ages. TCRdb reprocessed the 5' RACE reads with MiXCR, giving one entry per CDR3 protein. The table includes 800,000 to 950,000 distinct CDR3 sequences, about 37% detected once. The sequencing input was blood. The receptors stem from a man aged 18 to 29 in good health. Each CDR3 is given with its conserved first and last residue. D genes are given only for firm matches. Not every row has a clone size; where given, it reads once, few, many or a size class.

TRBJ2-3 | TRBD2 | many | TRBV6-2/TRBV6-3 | CASSMGGSGTQYF | TGTGCCAGCAGCATGGGAGGGAGTGGTACGCAGTATTTT
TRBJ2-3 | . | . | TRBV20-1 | CSAREGGGGTQYF | TGCAGTGCTAGAGAAGGCGGTGGTGGTACGCAGTATTTT
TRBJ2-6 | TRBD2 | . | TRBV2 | CASSDGTSGANVLTF | TGTGCCAGCAGTGACGGGACTAGTGGGGCCAACGTCCTGACTTTC
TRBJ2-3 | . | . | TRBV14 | CASSQDPMRDTQYF | TGTGCCAGCAGCCAAGATCCGATGAGAGATACGCAGTATTTT
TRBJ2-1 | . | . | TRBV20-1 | CSAKTVRGRYNEQFF | TGCAGTGCTAAGACTGTGCGGGGCCGCTACAATGAGCAGTTCTTC
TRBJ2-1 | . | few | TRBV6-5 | CAGPPRDTAAYNEQFF | TGTGCCGGGCCTCCACGGGACACAGCCGCCTACAATGAGCAGTTCTTC
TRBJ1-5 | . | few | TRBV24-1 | CATSDPRKGGQPQHF | TGTGCCACCAGTGATCCTAGAAAGGGCGGTCAGCCCCAGCATTTT
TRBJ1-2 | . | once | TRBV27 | CASMGSRFYGYTF | TGTGCCAGCATGGGATCACGATTCTATGGCTACACCTTC
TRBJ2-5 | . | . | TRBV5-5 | CASSRPERETQYF | TGTGCCAGCAGCCGACCCGAAAGGGAGACCCAGTACTTC
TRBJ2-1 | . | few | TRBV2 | CASSEFRDSYNEQFF | TGTGCCAGCAGTGAATTCCGGGACTCCTACAATGAGCAGTTCTTC
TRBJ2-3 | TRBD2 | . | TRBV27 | CASSTRGGPTDTQYF | TGTGCCAGCAGCACTCGGGGGGGTCCGACAGATACGCAGTATTTT
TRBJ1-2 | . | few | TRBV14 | CASSQDRGGYYGYTF | TGTGCCAGCAGCCAAGATCGTGGAGGTTACTATGGCTACACCTTC
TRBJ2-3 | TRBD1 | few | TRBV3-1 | CASSQDRPRQGASDTQYF | TGTGCCAGCAGCCAAGATCGTCCGAGGCAGGGGGCTTCAGATACGCAGTATTTT
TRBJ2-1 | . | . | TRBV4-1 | CASSQDWGSLYNEQFF | TGCGCCAGCAGCCAAGATTGGGGTTCGCTCTACAATGAGCAGTTCTTC
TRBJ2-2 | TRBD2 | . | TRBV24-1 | CATSDLPGLADTVTNTGELFF | TGTGCCACCAGTGATTTGCCCGGACTAGCGGATACGGTAACGAACACCGGGGAGCTGTTTTTT
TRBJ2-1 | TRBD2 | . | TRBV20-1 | CSARVSGPDGAYNEQFF | TGCAGTGCTAGGGTTAGCGGGCCAGACGGGGCCTACAATGAGCAGTTCTTC